One TCR beta chain is described in this entry. Its specificity is unknown. This sample is drawn from a study of T cells in Graves' hyperthyroidism and ophthalmopathy. The wider study: Peripheral blood was secured at the point of initial diagnosis, before any treatment.

The study's findings and limits: In blood, most of the thyroid clonotypes expanded above 0.001 were also present.

The germline gives CDR1 SNHLY, CDR2 FYNNEI. The CDR3 is 13 amino acids. V shed 5 bases and J shed 9 bases, with 11 bases lying between them. Authors of the study amplified TCR beta CDR3 regions from RNA transcripts. HTBI primers were the set used in a first-round RT-PCR of the TCR CDR3. TCRdb redid the calling of the multiplex PCR reads with MiXCR, one entry per CDR3 protein. The sample has approximately 400,000 distinct CDR3 sequences, more than 15% seen once. The authors deemed Graves' hyperthyroidism stable absent ophthalmopathy progression within 18 months. Pregnant or lactating patients were excluded, as were those with uncontrolled infection or other autoimmune disease.

The TCR sequence derives from a young woman with Graves' hyperthyroidism. Sequenced sample: blood. The chain combines TRBV2 with TRBJ1-6, with D hard to call. In DNA, the CDR3 is TGTGCCAGCAGTCAGAGGGAGCGTTCACCCCTCCACTTT. Its translation: CASSQRERSPLHF.